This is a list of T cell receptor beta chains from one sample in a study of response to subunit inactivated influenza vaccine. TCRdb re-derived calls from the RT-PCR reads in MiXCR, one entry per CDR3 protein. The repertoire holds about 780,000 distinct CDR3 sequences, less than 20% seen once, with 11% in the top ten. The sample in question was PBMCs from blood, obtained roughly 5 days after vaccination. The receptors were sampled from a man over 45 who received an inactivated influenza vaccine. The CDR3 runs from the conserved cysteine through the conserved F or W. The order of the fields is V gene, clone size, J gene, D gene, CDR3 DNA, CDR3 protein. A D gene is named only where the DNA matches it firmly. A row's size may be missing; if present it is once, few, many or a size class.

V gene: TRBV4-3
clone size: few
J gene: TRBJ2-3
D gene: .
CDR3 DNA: TGCGCCAGCAGCCAACTTAATGGGGTTGCAGATACGCAGTATTTT
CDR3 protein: CASSQLNGVADTQYF

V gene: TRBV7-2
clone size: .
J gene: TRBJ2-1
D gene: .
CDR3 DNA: TGTGCCAGCAGCTTTCAAGTGTCCTCCTACAATGAGCAGTTCTTC
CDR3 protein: CASSFQVSSYNEQFF

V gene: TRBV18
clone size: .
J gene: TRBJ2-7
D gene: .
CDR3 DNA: TGTGCCAGCTCACCGCAAACAGGGAAGAGGCACGAGCAGTACTTC
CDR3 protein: CASSPQTGKRHEQYF

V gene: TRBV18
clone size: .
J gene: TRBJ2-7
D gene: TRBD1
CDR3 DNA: TGTGCCAGCTCGCCGGGACAGGGGCATTCCGAGCAGTACTTC
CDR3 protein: CASSPGQGHSEQYF

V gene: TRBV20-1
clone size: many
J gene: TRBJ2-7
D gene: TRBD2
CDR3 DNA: TGCAGTGCTAGAGATCTCGGTAGCGGGGGGGCCTACGAGCAGTACTTC
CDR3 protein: CSARDLGSGGAYEQYF

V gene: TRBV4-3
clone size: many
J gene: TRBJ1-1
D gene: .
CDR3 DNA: TGCGCCAGCAGCCAAGGGGAATTTCGGAACACTGAAGCTTTCTTT
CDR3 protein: CASSQGEFRNTEAFF

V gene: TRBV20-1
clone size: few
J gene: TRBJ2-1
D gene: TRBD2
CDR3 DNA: TGCAGTGCTAGAGGTGGGACTAGCGGGGGCAATAATGAGCAGTTCTTC
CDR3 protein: CSARGGTSGGNNEQFF

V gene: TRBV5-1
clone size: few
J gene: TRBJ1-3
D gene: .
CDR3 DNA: TGCGCCAGCAGCTTGGGAACTGGAAACACCATATATTTT
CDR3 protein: CASSLGTGNTIYF

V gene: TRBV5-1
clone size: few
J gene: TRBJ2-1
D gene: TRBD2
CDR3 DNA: TGCGCCAGCAGCTTGCTAAGGGAGGGTGAGCAGTTCTTC
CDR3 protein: CASSLLREGEQFF

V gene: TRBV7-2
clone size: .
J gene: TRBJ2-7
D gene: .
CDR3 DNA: TGTGCCAGCAGCTTAGGAGCAGGGCTCCCCTCTTACGAGCAGTACTTC
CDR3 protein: CASSLGAGLPSYEQYF

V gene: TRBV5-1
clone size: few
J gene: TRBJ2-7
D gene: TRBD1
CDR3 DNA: TGCGCCAGCGAACCGGGACAGGGAATCTACGAGCAGTACTTC
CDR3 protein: CASEPGQGIYEQYF

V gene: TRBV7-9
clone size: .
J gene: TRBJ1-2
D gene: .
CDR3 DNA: TGTGCCAGCAGCCGTTTCCGGGACATCCACTATGGCTACACCTTC
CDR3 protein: CASSRFRDIHYGYTF

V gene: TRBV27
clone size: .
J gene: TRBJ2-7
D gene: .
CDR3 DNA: TGTGCCAGCAGTTTATCTTCCGCGGGCCTCTACGAGCAGTACTTC
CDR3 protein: CASSLSSAGLYEQYF

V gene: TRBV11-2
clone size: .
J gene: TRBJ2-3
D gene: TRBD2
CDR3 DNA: TGTGCCAGCAGCTTAGGTCCTGTAGCGGGGGGCACAGATACGCAGTATTTT
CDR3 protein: CASSLGPVAGGTDTQYF

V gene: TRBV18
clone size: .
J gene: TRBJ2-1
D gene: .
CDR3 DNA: TGTGCCAGCTCACCGATAGGGGGACCACAGGGTGAGCAGTTCTTC
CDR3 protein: CASSPIGGPQGEQFF

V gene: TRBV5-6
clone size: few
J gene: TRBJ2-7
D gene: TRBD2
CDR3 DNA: TGTGCCAGCAGCTGGGGGACTAGCGGGGCCCCTGACGAGCAGTACTTC
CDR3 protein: CASSWGTSGAPDEQYF

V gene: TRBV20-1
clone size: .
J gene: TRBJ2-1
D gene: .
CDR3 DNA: TGCAGTGCTAGTTCCCGGAATGAGCAGTTCTTC
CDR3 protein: CSASSRNEQFF

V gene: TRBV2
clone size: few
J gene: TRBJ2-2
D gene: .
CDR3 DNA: TGTGCCAGCAGTGTGTCGATACCCAGGGAGCTGTTTTTT
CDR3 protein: CASSVSIPRELFF

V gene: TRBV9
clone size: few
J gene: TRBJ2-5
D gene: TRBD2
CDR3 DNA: TGTGCCAGCAGCGTAACTAGCGGGGCAGAGACCCAGTACTTC
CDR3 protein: CASSVTSGAETQYF

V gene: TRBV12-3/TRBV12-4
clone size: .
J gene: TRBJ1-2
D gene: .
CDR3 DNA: TGTGCCAGCAGTTTAGCAGGGTTGGGTGGCTACACCTTC
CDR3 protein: CASSLAGLGGYTF

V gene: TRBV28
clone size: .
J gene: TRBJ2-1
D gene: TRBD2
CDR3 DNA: TGTGCCAGCAGCCCCTGGCGCACTAGCGGGAGCTCCTACAATGAGCAGTTCTTC
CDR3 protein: CASSPWRTSGSSYNEQFF

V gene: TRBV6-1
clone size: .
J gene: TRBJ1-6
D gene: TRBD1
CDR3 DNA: TGTGCCAGCAGTATGCTCAGGACAGGGGATTCACCCCTCCACTTT
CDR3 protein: CASSMLRTGDSPLHF

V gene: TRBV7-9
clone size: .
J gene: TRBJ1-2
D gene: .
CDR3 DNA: TGTGCCAGCAGCACAGTAGGGGGGTCTGGCTACACCTTC
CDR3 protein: CASSTVGGSGYTF